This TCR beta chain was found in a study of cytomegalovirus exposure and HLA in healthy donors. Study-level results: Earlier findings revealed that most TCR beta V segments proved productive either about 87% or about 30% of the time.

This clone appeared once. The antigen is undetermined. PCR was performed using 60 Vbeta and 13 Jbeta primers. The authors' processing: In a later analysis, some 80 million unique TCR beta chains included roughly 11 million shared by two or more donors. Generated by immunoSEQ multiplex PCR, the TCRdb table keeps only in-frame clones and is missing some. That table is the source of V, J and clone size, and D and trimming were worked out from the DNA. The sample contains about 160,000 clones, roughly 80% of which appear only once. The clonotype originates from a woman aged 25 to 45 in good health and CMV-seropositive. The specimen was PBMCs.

CDR3 loop: CASHHQPQHF. The CDR3 region has the DNA TGTGCCAGCCATCATCAGCCCCAGCATTTT. The rearrangement uses TRBV6-6 and TRBJ1-5; no definite D call. V lost 8 bases and J 5 bases, leaving 4 bases between the germline ends. This CDR3 spans 10 amino acids. Germline V gene lookup returns CDR1 MNHNY and CDR2 SVGAGI (reference sequence).